This T cell receptor beta chain was recorded in a study of Graves' ophthalmopathy and Graves' hyperthyroidism. Amplified TCR beta CDR3 regions were obtained using RNA transcripts as template. HTBI primers served in a first-round RT-PCR, which a second-round multiplex PCR followed. TCRdb itself ran the multiplex PCR reads through MiXCR, one entry per CDR3 protein. The sample holds almost 750,000 distinct CDR3 sequences, roughly 40% seen once. CDR3 length: 14 amino acids. Trimming cost V 6 bases and J 5 bases; bases outside gene matches: 6. The germline gives CDR1 SNHLY, CDR2 FYNNEI. The sequenced sample was peripheral blood. The clonotype comes from an adult man with Graves' ophthalmopathy. The rearrangement links TRBV2 to TRBJ1-4; TRBD1 agrees at 7 bases. The CDR3 bases are TGTGCCAGCAGCTCAACAGGGGTCAATGAAAAACTGTTTTTT. Translation gives CASSSTGVNEKLFF.